What follows describes a single T cell receptor beta chain. Its target is unknown. These data are taken from a study of T cell responses to AZD1222 COVID-19 vaccine. Findings and limits, study-wide: Of the AZD1222 recipients, only five to seven were seropositive at baseline.

This CDR3 region has 14 residues. With 3 bases removed from V and 0 bases from J, the gap between germline ends came to 8 bases. Per the germline V gene, CDR1 is KGHSH and CDR2 is LQKENI. Assay: immunoSEQ multiplex PCR; the TCRdb copy retains only in-frame clones and omits some. The sample records fewer than 95,000 clones, more than 85% being singletons. This sequence joins TRBV18 and TRBJ1-1; no clear D. The receptor comes from an adult who received the AZD1222 COVID-19 vaccine. Specimen: peripheral blood, collected 28 days after the second AZD1222 dose. The CDR3 loop is CASSPRLLNTEAFF. The CDR3 DNA sequence: TGTGCCAGCTCACCGAGACTCCTGAACACTGAAGCTTTCTTT.